Listed below are T cell receptor beta chains from one sample, sequenced in a study of blood T cells in healthy people across ages. MiXCR, applied by TCRdb to the 5' RACE reads, yields one record per CDR3 protein. The table has about 1.8 million distinct CDR3 sequences, roughly 50% seen once. Sequenced material: blood. All receptors derive from a woman between 40 and 50 years old in good health. Both conserved end residues are part of each CDR3. D genes are given only for firm matches. Clone sizes are given selectively: once, few, many, or a class where the clone is expanded.

j_gene,abundance,v_gene,d_gene,CDR3aa,CDR3nt
TRBJ2-4,few,TRBV5-6,NA,CASSLGPYEGKKNIQYF,TGTGCCAGCAGCTTGGGGCCTTATGAAGGGAAGAAAAACATTCAGTACTTC
TRBJ2-5,few,TRBV10-3,NA,CAISESGQQETQYF,TGTGCCATCAGTGAGTCCGGGCAGCAAGAGACCCAGTACTTC
TRBJ2-5,NA,TRBV11-2,NA,CASRRAGGRGETQYF,TGTGCCAGCAGACGAGCCGGGGGGCGAGGAGAGACCCAGTACTTC
TRBJ1-2,NA,TRBV27,NA,CASSLKPRVGGYTF,TGTGCCAGCAGTCTGAAGCCCAGGGTTGGGGGCTACACCTTC
TRBJ2-1,few,TRBV29-1,TRBD1,CSGWGQGANEQFF,TGCAGCGGTTGGGGACAGGGTGCCAATGAGCAGTTCTTC
TRBJ2-3,few,TRBV6-5,NA,CASSYGQGRFGGTQYF,TGTGCCAGCAGTTACGGGCAGGGGAGGTTCGGGGGTACGCAGTATTTT
TRBJ1-2,NA,TRBV10-1,TRBD1,CAGSESRTGVYGYTF,TGCGCCGGCAGTGAGTCCCGGACAGGGGTCTATGGCTACACCTTC
TRBJ2-5,NA,TRBV18,NA,CASSPGGTYQETQYF,TGTGCCAGCTCACCAGGGGGAACGTACCAAGAGACCCAGTACTTC
TRBJ2-5,few,TRBV20-1,NA,CSATRRVQETQYF,TGCAGTGCTACCCGACGGGTCCAAGAGACCCAGTACTTC
TRBJ2-1,NA,TRBV7-2,NA,CASSSLIRGEQFF,TGTGCCAGCAGCTCTCTAATCAGGGGTGAGCAGTTCTTC
TRBJ2-7,many,TRBV7-2,TRBD2,CASSKQTGGRDEQYF,TGTGCCAGCAGCAAACAAACGGGGGGAAGGGACGAGCAGTACTTC
TRBJ2-5,NA,TRBV27,TRBD2,CASSPWGLAGPQETQYF,TGTGCCAGCAGTCCTTGGGGACTAGCGGGGCCCCAAGAGACCCAGTACTTC
TRBJ1-2,NA,TRBV28,TRBD1,CASSLTGGNGYTF,TGTGCCAGCAGTTTGACAGGGGGCAATGGCTACACCTTC
TRBJ1-2,NA,TRBV7-2,NA,CASSFIKRTVSGDGYTF,TGTGCCAGCAGCTTCATTAAACGGACGGTCAGCGGCGATGGCTACACCTTC
TRBJ1-2,NA,TRBV20-1,TRBD1,CSARSSGGARTGYTF,TGCAGTGCTAGGAGCTCAGGGGGCGCGAGGACTGGCTACACCTTC
TRBJ2-1,NA,TRBV5-1,TRBD2,CASSLGSPAGGGYEQFF,TGCGCCAGCAGCTTGGGTTCCCCAGCGGGGGGAGGATATGAGCAGTTCTTC
TRBJ2-5,few,TRBV29-1,NA,CSVSRKGRGETQYF,TGCAGCGTTAGCCGTAAGGGTAGGGGGGAGACCCAGTACTTC
TRBJ1-6,few,TRBV5-5,NA,CASSPTSGNGNSPLHF,TGTGCCAGCAGTCCTACCTCGGGGAATGGTAATTCACCCCTCCACTTT
TRBJ1-2,once,TRBV24-1,NA,CATSDPLTNYGYTF,TGTGCCACCAGTGATCCGCTTACTAACTATGGCTACACCTTC
TRBJ2-6,NA,TRBV7-2,NA,CAGSLVGGPSGANVLTF,TGTGCCGGCAGCTTAGTTGGCGGTCCCTCTGGGGCCAACGTCCTGACTTTC
TRBJ1-6,NA,TRBV19,NA,CASSIDQQANSPLHF,TGTGCCAGTAGTATAGATCAACAAGCGAATTCACCCCTCCACTTT
TRBJ2-5,NA,TRBV10-3,TRBD2,CAISEIERGEETQYF,TGTGCCATCAGTGAGATCGAGCGGGGGGAAGAGACCCAGTACTTC
TRBJ1-2,NA,TRBV9,TRBD1,CASSVSSGTVDSGGYTF,TGTGCCAGCAGCGTCTCGAGCGGGACAGTGGACTCGGGCGGCTACACCTTC
TRBJ2-1,NA,TRBV6-5,NA,CASSYRNREQFF,TGTGCCAGCAGTTACCGGAACAGGGAGCAGTTCTTC
TRBJ2-5,NA,TRBV28,NA,CASSLRTGRAEETQYF,TGTGCCAGCAGTCTTAGGACAGGGAGGGCGGAAGAGACCCAGTACTTC
TRBJ1-1,NA,TRBV5-1,NA,CASSADIRRNTEAFF,TGCGCCAGCAGCGCCGACATTCGTCGGAACACTGAAGCTTTCTTT
TRBJ2-5,NA,TRBV4-2,NA,CASSQDISGGLRETQYF,TGTGCCAGCAGCCAAGATATCTCCGGGGGGCTGAGAGAGACCCAGTACTTC
TRBJ2-3,NA,TRBV6-5,NA,CASSDSRSADTQYF,TGTGCCAGCAGTGACTCGAGATCGGCAGATACGCAGTATTTT
TRBJ2-1,NA,TRBV11-1,NA,CASSLVRGLAYNEQFF,TGTGCCAGCAGCTTAGTAAGGGGCCTCGCGTACAATGAGCAGTTCTTC
TRBJ1-2,once,TRBV28,NA,CASATYDLYGYTF,TGTGCCAGCGCCACATACGACCTCTATGGCTACACCTTC
TRBJ1-2,NA,TRBV7-9,NA,CASSSGRIYGYTF,TGTGCCAGCAGCTCGGGACGGATTTATGGCTACACCTTC
TRBJ1-6,NA,TRBV4-3,NA,CASSQDPYSPLHF,TGCGCCAGCAGCCAAGATCCGTATTCACCCCTCCACTTT
TRBJ2-5,few,TRBV5-1,NA,CASSLGFVGQETQYF,TGCGCCAGCAGCTTGGGGTTCGTCGGCCAAGAGACCCAGTACTTC
TRBJ2-6,few,TRBV6-5,TRBD1,CASSYRTGGLSGANVLTF,TGTGCCAGCAGTTACCGAACAGGGGGACTCTCTGGGGCCAACGTCCTGACTTTC
TRBJ2-5,few,TRBV5-1,NA,CASSWSMIQETQYF,TGCGCCAGCAGCTGGAGCATGATCCAAGAGACCCAGTACTTC
TRBJ2-1,NA,TRBV4-1,TRBD2,CASSQETSAVGNEQFF,TGCGCCAGCAGCCAAGAGACTAGCGCGGTAGGCAATGAGCAGTTCTTC